What follows is one T cell receptor (beta chain) and its context. Antigen unknown. This specimen belongs to a study of T-cell reconstitution after alpha-beta-depleted transplantation in children. TCRbeta library construction was performed incorporating unique molecular identifiers. TCRdb ran MiXCR on the PCR reads and lists one entry per CDR3 protein. The repertoire holds fewer than 700,000 distinct CDR3 sequences, with roughly 24% as singletons. Study results and limitations: At day 60, the high TCRbeta diversity found in some patients originated from recipient T cells and thymic progenitors that had survived. The main origin of T-cell counts and diversity one year after transplant was newly produced T cells.

Germline V gives CDR1 ENHRY, CDR2 SYGVKD. The CDR3 runs to 13 residues. V shed 5 bases and J 8 bases; nucleotides not matched to a gene: 6. The receptor was derived from a boy younger than two who had a stem cell transplant for acute myeloid leukemia, so the T cells may come from the graft donor. Sequenced here: PBMCs, mostly from graft donor cells, sampled 360 days after TCRalphabeta/CD19-depleted stem cell transplant. V is TRBV10-3 and J is TRBJ2-1; 7 bases fit TRBD1. The CDR3 coding sequence is TGTGCCATCAGTACACAGGGGAGAGATGAGCAGTTCTTC. As protein: CAISTQGRDEQFF.